This TCR beta chain came from a study of sequential checkpoint blockade in melanoma. At the level of the study: First-line arms were nivolumab then ipilimumab, or the reverse, randomized 1:1. After both sequences, patients received maintenance nivolumab.

V lost 1 base to trimming and J lost 2 bases; unmatched junction nucleotides: 8. The CDR3 is made up of 17 amino acids. Germline V lookup: CDR1 SGHVS, CDR2 FQNEAQ. Treatment here: randomized to nivolumab then ipilimumab (arm A) or the reverse (arm B). None of the patients previously received DNA-damaging chemotherapy. Sorted cells were live CD3+CD8+, lacking CD19 and CD56, from PBMCs. Profiled with immunoSEQ multiplex PCR; TCRdb holds only in-frame clones, not every one. The sample consists of fewer than 15,000 clones, roughly four fifths of them appearing once. Sequenced here: CD8+ T cells sorted from blood (inferred from file names), sampled from a patient given nivolumab and ipilimumab in sequence. The genes are TRBV7-8 and TRBJ1-3, with 7 bases aligning to TRBD1. The clonotype comes from a human donor with melanoma. The DNA of the CDR3 is TGTGCCAGCAGCTTAGGCCGGACAGGACGACCTGGAAACACCATATATTTT. Its translation is CASSLGRTGRPGNTIYF.